This T cell receptor beta chain originates from a study of blood T cell repertoires in COVID-19. On the study more broadly: The United States, Italy and Spain were the sources of the acute and convalescent COVID-19 samples. PBMCs, B-cell-depleted T cells, or T cells provided the cDNA or gDNA that made up the material.

The CDR3 length is 11 residues. Trimming pared 4 bases from V and 6 bases from J, leaving 6 bases between. CDR1 is LNHDA and CDR2 is SQIVND in the germline V gene (reference sequence). Original processing methods: From reference gene primer amplification, estimates of nucleated cell counts were derived. The data were produced by immunoSEQ multiplex PCR, yet TCRdb's version contains in-frame clones alone and is incomplete. V and J calls and clone size are those listed in that table; D and trimming were worked out from the DNA. The sample has fewer than 75,000 clones, around three quarters seen once. Sequencing was performed on peripheral blood. This chain uses TRBV19 with TRBJ1-1; maybe TRBD1 (6 bases). The TCR originated in a man aged 55 to 70 with acute or convalescent COVID-19. CDR3 sequence: CASSNRAEAFF. The CDR3 DNA reads TGTGCCAGTAGTAACAGGGCTGAAGCTTTCTTT.